This TCR beta chain was sequenced in a study of blood T cell repertoires in COVID-19. The overall study: Some COVID-19 samples were acute and others convalescent; all came from the United States, Italy and Spain.

Method: immunoSEQ multiplex PCR; TCRdb's copy keeps in-frame clones and lacks some. The sample carries roughly 250,000 clones, just over 90% recorded once. The study recruited people aged 18 to 89 years across around 24 US areas. The CDR3 consists of 14 residues. V dropped 2 bases and J dropped 3 bases, with 11 bases sitting between them. Germline loops: CDR1 SGHRS, CDR2 YFSETQ. This receptor was obtained from a woman between 40 and 50 years old with acute COVID-19. Sequencing was carried out using PBMCs or T cells enriched from blood (not recorded which). The chain is built from TRBV5-1 and TRBJ2-5; D perhaps matches TRBD1 (5 bases). This CDR3 is CASSFQGPEETQYF. The CDR3 DNA sequence: TGCGCCAGCAGCTTCCAGGGCCCCGAAGAGACCCAGTACTTC.